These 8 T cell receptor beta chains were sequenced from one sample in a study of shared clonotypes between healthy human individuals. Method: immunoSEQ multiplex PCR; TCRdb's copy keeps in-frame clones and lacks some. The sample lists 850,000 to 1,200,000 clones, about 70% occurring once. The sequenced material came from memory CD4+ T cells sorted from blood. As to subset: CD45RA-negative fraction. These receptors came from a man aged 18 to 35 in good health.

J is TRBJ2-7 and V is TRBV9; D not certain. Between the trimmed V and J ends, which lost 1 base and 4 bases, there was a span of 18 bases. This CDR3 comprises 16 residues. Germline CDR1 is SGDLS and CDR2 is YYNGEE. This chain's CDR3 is CASSVSGQNDLYEQYF. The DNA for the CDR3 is TGTGCCAGCAGCGTAAGTGGGCAGAACGACCTATACGAGCAGTACTTC. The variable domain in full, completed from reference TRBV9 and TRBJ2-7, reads DSGVTQTPKHLITATGQRVTLRCSPRSGDLSVYWYQQSLDQGLQFLIQYYNGEERAKGNILERFSAQQFPDLHSELNLSSLELGDSALYFCASSVSGQNDLYEQYFGPGTRLTVT.

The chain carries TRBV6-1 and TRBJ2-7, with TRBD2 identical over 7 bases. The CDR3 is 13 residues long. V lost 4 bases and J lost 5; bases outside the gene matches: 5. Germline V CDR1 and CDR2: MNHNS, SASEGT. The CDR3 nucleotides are TGTGCCAGCAGTGGGGTCCGGGGGGACGAGCAGTACTTC. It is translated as CASSGVRGDEQYF.

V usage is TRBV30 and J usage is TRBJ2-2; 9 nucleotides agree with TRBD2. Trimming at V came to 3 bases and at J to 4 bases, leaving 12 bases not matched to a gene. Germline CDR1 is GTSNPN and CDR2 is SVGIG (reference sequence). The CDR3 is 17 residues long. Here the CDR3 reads CAWSPLRGRGGTGELFF. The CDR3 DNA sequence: TGTGCCTGGAGCCCCCTTAGGGGGCGGGGGGGCACCGGGGAGCTGTTTTTT.

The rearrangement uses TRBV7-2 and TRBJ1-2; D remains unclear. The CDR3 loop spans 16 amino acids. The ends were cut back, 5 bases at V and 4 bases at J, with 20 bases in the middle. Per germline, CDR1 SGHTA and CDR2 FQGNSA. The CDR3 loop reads CASSVNRGPGGYGYTF. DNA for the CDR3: TGTGCCAGCAGCGTAAACCGGGGTCCGGGAGGCTATGGCTACACCTTC.

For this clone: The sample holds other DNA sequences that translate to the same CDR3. The CDR3 DNA reads TGTGCCAGCAGCTTTGCCGGGGGAGAGACCCAGTACTTC. Translating it yields CASSFAGGETQYF. The chain couples TRBV11-3 to TRBJ2-5; a weak D match, TRBD2 (6 bases). Germline V gene data show CDR1 as SGHNT and CDR2 as YENEEA. V lost 3 bases and J lost 4, with 9 bases in between. CDR3 length equals 13 residues.

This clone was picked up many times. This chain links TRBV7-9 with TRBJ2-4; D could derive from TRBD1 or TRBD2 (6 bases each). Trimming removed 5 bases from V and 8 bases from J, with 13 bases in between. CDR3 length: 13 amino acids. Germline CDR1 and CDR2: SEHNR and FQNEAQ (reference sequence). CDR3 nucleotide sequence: TGTGCCAGCAGCCCCGGGGGCCCGGACATTCAGTACTTC. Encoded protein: CASSPGGPDIQYF.

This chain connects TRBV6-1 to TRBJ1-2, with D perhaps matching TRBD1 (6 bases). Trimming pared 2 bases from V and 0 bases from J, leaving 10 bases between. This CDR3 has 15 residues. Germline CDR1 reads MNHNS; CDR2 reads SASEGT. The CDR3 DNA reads TGTGCCAGCAGTGAAAGCGGGACACCTAACTATGGCTACACCTTC. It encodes CASSESGTPNYGYTF.

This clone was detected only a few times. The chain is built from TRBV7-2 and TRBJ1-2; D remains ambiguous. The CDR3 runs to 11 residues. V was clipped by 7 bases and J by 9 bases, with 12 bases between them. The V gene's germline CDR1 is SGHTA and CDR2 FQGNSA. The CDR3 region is CASTRIESYTF. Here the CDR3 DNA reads TGTGCCAGCACCAGAATCGAGAGCTACACCTTC.